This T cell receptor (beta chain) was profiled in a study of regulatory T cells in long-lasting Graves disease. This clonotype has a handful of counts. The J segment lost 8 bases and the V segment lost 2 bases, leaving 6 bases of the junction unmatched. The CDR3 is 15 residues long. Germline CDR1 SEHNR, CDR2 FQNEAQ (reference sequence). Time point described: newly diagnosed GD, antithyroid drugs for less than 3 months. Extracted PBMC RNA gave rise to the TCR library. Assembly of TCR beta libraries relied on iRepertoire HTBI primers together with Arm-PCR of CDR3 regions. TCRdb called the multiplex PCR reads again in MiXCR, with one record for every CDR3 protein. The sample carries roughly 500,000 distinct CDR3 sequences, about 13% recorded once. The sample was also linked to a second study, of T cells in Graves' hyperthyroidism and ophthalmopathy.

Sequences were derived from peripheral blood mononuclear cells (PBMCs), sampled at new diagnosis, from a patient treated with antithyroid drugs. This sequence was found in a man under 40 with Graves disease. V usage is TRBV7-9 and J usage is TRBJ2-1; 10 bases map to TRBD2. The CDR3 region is CASSLRLAGDDEQFF. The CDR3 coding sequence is TGTGCCAGCAGCTTAAGGCTAGCGGGAGATGATGAGCAGTTCTTC.